One sample yielded the 20 T cell receptor beta chains listed below, sequenced in a study of T cell responses to AZD1222 COVID-19 vaccine. The table came from immunoSEQ multiplex PCR; TCRdb's copy has only in-frame clones and leaves some out. Here the sample spans roughly 180,000 clones, approximately 91% being singletons. The source material was peripheral blood, sampled on day 0 of AZD1222 vaccination. All receptors come from an adult in good health.

J is TRBJ1-6 and V is TRBV4-3; D remains unclear. Looked up from germline, CDR1 is LGHNA and CDR2 is YSLEER. V dropped 4 bases and J dropped 7 bases, with 23 bases sitting between them. CDR3 size: 18 residues. The CDR3 DNA follows: TGCGCCAGCAGCCCCCGACATTGGACCGCGTTGAAGAATTCACCCCTCCACTTT. Its translation: CASSPRHWTALKNSPLHF.

The rearrangement uses TRBV30 and TRBJ1-6; TRBD1 might be the D (6 bases). V lost 2 bases, J lost 3 bases, and 17 bases lay in between. The CDR3 consists of 17 residues. The V gene's germline CDR1 is GTSNPN and CDR2 SVGIG (reference sequence). CDR3 DNA sequence: TGTGCCTGGAGTAGGACAGTCCTTCGGGGCTATAATTCACCCCTCCACTTT. Translated, it gives CAWSRTVLRGYNSPLHF.

The rearrangement links TRBV19 to TRBJ1-3; D remains ambiguous. Trimming removed 0 bases at V and 0 bases at J, with 12 bases between. CDR1 LNHDA and CDR2 SQIVND come from the germline V gene (reference sequence). This CDR3 is built from 17 residues. CDR3 DNA sequence: TGTGCCAGTAGTATAGATTATGGCGATCTCTCTGGAAACACCATATATTTT. Its translation is CASSIDYGDLSGNTIYF. The full variable domain, with the rest looked up from reference TRBV19 and TRBJ1-3, is DGGITQSPKYLFRKEGQNVTLSCEQNLNHDAMYWYRQDPGQGLRLIYYSQIVNDFQKGDIAEGYSVSREKKESFPLTVTSAQKNPTAFYLCASSIDYGDLSGNTIYFGEGSWLTVV.

This sequence joins TRBV6-5 and TRBJ1-4; TRBD1 is a possible D gene (5 bases). The CDR3 extends over 14 amino acids. CDR1 is MNHEY and CDR2 is SVGAGI in the germline V gene. Trimming removed 0 bases at V and 5 bases at J, with 7 bases between. The DNA of the CDR3 is TGTGCCAGCAGTTACTCGGGGGGGAATGAAAAACTGTTTTTT. It yields the protein CASSYSGGNEKLFF.

The rearrangement joins TRBV7-2 to TRBJ2-1; 8 nucleotides match TRBD1. Germline V gene data show CDR1 as SGHTA and CDR2 as FQGNSA. This CDR3 spans 15 amino acids. The junction had 7 bases not matched to a gene; V was cut back by 6 bases and J by 3 bases. The CDR3 reads CASSTGTGDYNEQFF. CDR3 DNA: TGTGCCAGCAGTACCGGGACAGGTGACTACAATGAGCAGTTCTTC.

This chain connects TRBV13 to TRBJ2-1, with 13 bases fitting TRBD2. The CDR3 extends over 15 amino acids. CDR1 PRHDT and CDR2 FYEKMQ come from the germline V gene (reference sequence). V trimming: 5 bases; J trimming: 15 bases; junction bases outside the gene matches: 13. This CDR3 reads CASSETSGRAGGSFF. CDR3 coding DNA: TGTGCCAGCAGCGAAACTAGCGGGAGGGCCGGAGGCTCGTTCTTC.

The chain links TRBV2 to TRBJ1-1, with D hard to call. There are 13 residues in the CDR3. V was pared by 10 bases and J by 4 bases, with 16 bases between. In germline, CDR1 is SNHLY, CDR2 FYNNEI. CDR3 nucleotides: TGTGCCACAAGTAAGGAGGGCCTCACTGAAGCTTTCTTT. Translation gives CATSKEGLTEAFF.

This chain uses TRBV12-3 or TRBV12-4 with TRBJ1-2; a weak D match, TRBD1 (5 bases). The length of the CDR3 is 13 residues. The V end lost 5 bases, the J end lost 8 bases, and 15 bases lay between the germline ends. The CDR3: CASSVGTGTGYTF. The CDR3 DNA follows: TGTGCCAGCAGTGTCGGTACGGGGACCGGCTACACCTTC.

J is TRBJ2-7 and V is TRBV6-1; 9 nucleotides align to TRBD1. Germline V gene data show CDR1 as MNHNS and CDR2 as SASEGT. Trimming removed 2 bases from V and 6 bases from J; junction bases left unmatched: 11. This CDR3 is built from 16 residues. The chain's CDR3 is CASSEFAGTGSGEQYF. The CDR3 DNA reads TGTGCCAGCAGTGAATTCGCCGGGACAGGGTCTGGCGAGCAGTACTTC.

The sample holds one count of this clone. The chain carries TRBV6-5 and TRBJ1-2; possibly TRBD1 for D (5 bases). This CDR3 contains 13 residues. Germline V gene lookup returns CDR1 MNHEY and CDR2 SVGAGI. The V gene lost 5 bases and the J gene lost 3 bases, with 10 bases spanning the gap. The DNA of the CDR3 is TGTGCCAGCAGTACCGGGGCGTACTATGGCTACACCTTC. It yields the protein CASSTGAYYGYTF.

About this clone itself: The sample has other DNA sequences that encode this CDR3 too. The rearrangement uses TRBV12-3 or TRBV12-4 and TRBJ1-1; 7 bases fit TRBD1. V lost 2 bases to trimming and J lost 5 bases; unmatched junction nucleotides: 2. CDR3 length: 13 residues. The CDR3 is CASSLQGGTEAFF. The CDR3 DNA follows: TGTGCCAGCAGTTTACAGGGGGGGACTGAAGCTTTCTTT.

V and J are TRBV6-1 and TRBJ1-6, with a weak D call TRBD1 (5 bases). Germline CDR1 reads MNHNS; CDR2 reads SASEGT. V shed 0 bases and J shed 7 bases, with 10 bases lying between them. This CDR3 has 15 residues. The CDR3 loop is CASSEAGGRNSPLHF. CDR3 nucleotides: TGTGCCAGCAGTGAAGCGGGGGGACGCAATTCACCCCTCCACTTT.

The rearrangement joins TRBV27 to TRBJ2-7; maybe TRBD1 (8 bases). Germline assignment: CDR1 MNHEY and CDR2 SMNVEV (reference sequence). This CDR3 contains 15 residues. Trimming removed 5 bases from V and 1 base from J, with 15 bases in between. The CDR3 spells CASSPYRGGSYEQYF. The DNA of the CDR3 is TGTGCCAGCAGTCCATACAGGGGGGGGTCCTACGAGCAGTACTTC.

V is TRBV6-5 and J is TRBJ1-1; TRBD1 aligns across 11 bases. V shed 8 bases, J shed 4 bases, and the junction held 3 bases outside the gene matches. The V gene's germline CDR1 is MNHEY and CDR2 SVGAGI. The length of the CDR3 is 13 residues. This CDR3 is CASGQGARTEAFF. CDR3 DNA: TGTGCCAGCGGACAGGGGGCGCGCACTGAAGCTTTCTTT.

The chain is built from TRBV7-8 and TRBJ1-4, with 7 positions matching TRBD1. J was trimmed by 7 bases and V by 0 bases; bases with no gene match: 8. CDR1 and CDR2 from the germline V gene are SGHVS and FQNEAQ. There are 16 residues in the CDR3. The CDR3 bases are TGTGCCAGCAGCTTAGCTAGGGCAGGGGGGGTTGAAAAACTGTTTTTT. Its translation is CASSLARAGGVEKLFF.

This clone was seen just once. This chain links TRBV6-6 with TRBJ1-2, with 7 bases fitting TRBD1. In germline, CDR1 is MNHNY, CDR2 SVGAGI (reference sequence). J gave up 6 bases and V 5 bases, and 3 bases lay outside the gene matches. The CDR3 has 12 residues. As DNA, the CDR3 is TGTGCCAGCAGTGCTGGACAGGATGGCTACACCTTC. Amino acids: CASSAGQDGYTF.

The genes are TRBV6-5 and TRBJ1-5; TRBD1 matches at 9 bases. Losses at the gene ends were 6 bases for V and 2 bases for J; bases not matched to a gene: 5. Germline V gene data show CDR1 as MNHEY and CDR2 as SVGAGI. CDR3 size: 15 residues. For the CDR3, the DNA is TGTGCCAGCAGCAGGGGGGACAGGGGCAATCAGCCCCAGCATTTT. This translates into CASSRGDRGNQPQHF.

This clone appeared a few times. The chain recombines TRBV6-5 with TRBJ2-7; a possible D gene is TRBD2 (6 bases). The germline V and J ends were trimmed by 5 bases and 2 bases, with 13 bases remaining between them. Germline CDR1 reads MNHEY; CDR2 reads SVGAGI. This CDR3 comprises 14 residues. The CDR3 DNA follows: TGTGCCAGCAGTCTACGACTAGGCACCTACGAGCAGTACTTC. Residues: CASSLRLGTYEQYF.

As DNA, the CDR3 is TGTGCCAGCAGTTACCGGGGCGGGGGGTCTTTCGAGCAGTTCTTC. Protein: CASSYRGGGSFEQFF. This chain joins TRBV6-2 or TRBV6-3 and TRBJ2-1; TRBD2 agrees at 8 bases. Looked up from germline, CDR1 is MNHEY and CDR2 is SVGEGT. V was pared by 2 bases and J by 10 bases, with 10 bases of the junction left unmatched. CDR3 length equals 15 residues.

The J gene is TRBJ1-1, the V gene TRBV30; D might be TRBD1 (5 bases). V was pared by 3 bases and J by 3 bases, with 14 bases between. Germline CDR1 reads GTSNPN; CDR2 reads SVGIG (reference sequence). The CDR3 runs 14 residues. Here the CDR3 DNA reads TGTGCCTGGAGCCCCGCAGGGTGGGACACTGAAGCTTTCTTT. Protein product: CAWSPAGWDTEAFF.